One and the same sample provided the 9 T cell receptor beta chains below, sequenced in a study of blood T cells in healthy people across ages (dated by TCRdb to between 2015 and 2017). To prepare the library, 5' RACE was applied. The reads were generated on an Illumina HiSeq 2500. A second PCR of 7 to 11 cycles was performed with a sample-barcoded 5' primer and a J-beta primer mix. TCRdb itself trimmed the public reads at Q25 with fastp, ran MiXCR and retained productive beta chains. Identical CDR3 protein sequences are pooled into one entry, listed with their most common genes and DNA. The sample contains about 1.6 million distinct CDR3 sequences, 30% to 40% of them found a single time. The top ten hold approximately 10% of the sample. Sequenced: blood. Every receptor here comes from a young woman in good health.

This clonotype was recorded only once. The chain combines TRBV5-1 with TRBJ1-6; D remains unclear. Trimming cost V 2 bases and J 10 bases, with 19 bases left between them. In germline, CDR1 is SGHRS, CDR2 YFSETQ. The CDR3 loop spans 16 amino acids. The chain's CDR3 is CASSFRGQAEGSPLHF. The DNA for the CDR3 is TGCGCCAGCAGCTTTCGAGGGCAGGCCGAAGGGTCACCCCTCCACTTT.

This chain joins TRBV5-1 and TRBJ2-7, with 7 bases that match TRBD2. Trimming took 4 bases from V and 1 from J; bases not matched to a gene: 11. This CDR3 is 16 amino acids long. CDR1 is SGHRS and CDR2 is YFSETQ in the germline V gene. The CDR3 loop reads CASSPKTSAASYEQYF. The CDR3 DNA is TGCGCCAGCAGCCCGAAAACTAGCGCTGCTTCCTACGAGCAGTACTTC. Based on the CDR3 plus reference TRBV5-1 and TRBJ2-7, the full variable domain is KAGVTQTPRYLIKTRGQQVTLSCSPISGHRSVSWYQQTPGQGLQFLFEYFSETQRNKGNFPGRFSGRQFSNSRSEMNVSTLELGDSALYLCASSPKTSAASYEQYFGPGTRLTVT.

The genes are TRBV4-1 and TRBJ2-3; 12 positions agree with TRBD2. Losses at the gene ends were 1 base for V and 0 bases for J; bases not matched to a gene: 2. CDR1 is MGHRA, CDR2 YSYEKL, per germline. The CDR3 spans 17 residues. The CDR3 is CASSQAGTSGSTDTQYF. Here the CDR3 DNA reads TGCGCCAGCAGCCAAGCCGGGACTAGCGGGAGCACAGATACGCAGTATTTT.

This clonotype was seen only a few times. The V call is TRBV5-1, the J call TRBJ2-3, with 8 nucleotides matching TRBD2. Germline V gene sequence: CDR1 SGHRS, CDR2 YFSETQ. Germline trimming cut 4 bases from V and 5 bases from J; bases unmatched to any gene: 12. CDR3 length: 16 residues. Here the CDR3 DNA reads TGCGCCAGCAGCCCCGTCGGGGGGGCCGCGGGAGATACGCAGTATTTT. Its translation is CASSPVGGAAGDTQYF.

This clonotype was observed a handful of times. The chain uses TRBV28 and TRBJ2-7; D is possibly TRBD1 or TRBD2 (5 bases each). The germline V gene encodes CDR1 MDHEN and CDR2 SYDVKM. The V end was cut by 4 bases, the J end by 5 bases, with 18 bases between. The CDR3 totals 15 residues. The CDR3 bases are TGTGCCAGCAGTTCCCCGAGGGGAGTAACCCACGAGCAGTACTTC. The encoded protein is CASSSPRGVTHEQYF.

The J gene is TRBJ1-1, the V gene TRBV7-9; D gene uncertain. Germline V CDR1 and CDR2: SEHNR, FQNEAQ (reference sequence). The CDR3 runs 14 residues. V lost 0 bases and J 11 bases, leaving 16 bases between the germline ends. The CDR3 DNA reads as TGTGCCAGCAGCTTAGCGGGAGTTGGCTGGAGGGCTTTCTTT. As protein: CASSLAGVGWRAFF.

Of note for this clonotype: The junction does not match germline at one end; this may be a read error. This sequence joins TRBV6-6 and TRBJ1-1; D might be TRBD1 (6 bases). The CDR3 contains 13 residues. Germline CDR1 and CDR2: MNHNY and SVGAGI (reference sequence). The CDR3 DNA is TGTGCCGGCAGCTCTCCCCAGGGGTTTGAAGCTTTCTTT. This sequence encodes CAGSSPQGFEAFF.

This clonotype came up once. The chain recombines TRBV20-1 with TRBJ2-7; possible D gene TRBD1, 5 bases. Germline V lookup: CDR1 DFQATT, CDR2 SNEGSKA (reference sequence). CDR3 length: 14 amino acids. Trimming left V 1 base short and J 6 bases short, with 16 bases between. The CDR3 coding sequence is TGCAGTGCTAGAGTGGGCAGGGCAGCTCCCGAGCAGTACTTC. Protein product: CSARVGRAAPEQYF.

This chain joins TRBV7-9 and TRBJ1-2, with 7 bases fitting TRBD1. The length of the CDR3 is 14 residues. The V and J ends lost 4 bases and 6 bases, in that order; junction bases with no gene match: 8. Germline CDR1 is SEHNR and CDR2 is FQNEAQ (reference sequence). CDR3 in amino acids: CASSSDRVRHGYTF. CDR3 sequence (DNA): TGTGCCAGCAGCTCTGACAGGGTCCGTCATGGCTACACCTTC.